The clone carrying this TCR beta chain appeared many times. Its antigen is as yet unknown. 5'RACE with 10-nucleotide random UMIs produced the cDNA. TCRdb re-called the 5' RACE reads with MiXCR, one entry per CDR3 protein. The table records around 65,000 distinct CDR3 sequences, around 5% of them present only once. The data derive from a study of neurological immune-mediated disorders. This CDR3 comprises 13 residues. The germline V and J ends were trimmed by 3 bases and 4 bases, with 12 bases remaining between them. Germline V gene lookup returns CDR1 DFQATT and CDR2 SNEGSKA (reference sequence). Study-level results: Private repertoires in all groups were suggested by the finding that expanded clones across subjects shared no CDR3 amino acid sequences.

The chain carries TRBV20-1 and TRBJ1-2; D is ambiguous. This TCR was recovered from a human donor with multiple sclerosis. The donor label of this sample is uncertain. The sequencing sample was made of PBMCs. DNA for the CDR3: TGCAGTGCTAGTACGGGGTCGGGCTATGGCTACACCTTC. This translates into CSASTGSGYGYTF.